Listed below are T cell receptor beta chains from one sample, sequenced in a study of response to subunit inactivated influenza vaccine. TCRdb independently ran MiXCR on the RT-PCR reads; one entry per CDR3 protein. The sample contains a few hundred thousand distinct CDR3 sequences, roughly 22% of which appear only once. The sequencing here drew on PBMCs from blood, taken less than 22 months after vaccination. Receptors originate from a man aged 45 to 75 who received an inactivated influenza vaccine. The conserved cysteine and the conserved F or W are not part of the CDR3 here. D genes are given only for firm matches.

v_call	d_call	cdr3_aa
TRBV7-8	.	ASSLEGKETQY
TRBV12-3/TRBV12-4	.	ASSLYPGRDYGYT
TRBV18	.	ASSGRIRDTANEQF
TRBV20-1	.	SARDTAYLNNEQF
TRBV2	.	ASSELGGRKPQH
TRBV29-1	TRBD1	SVGGQGGYEQY
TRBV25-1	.	ASYYNEKLF
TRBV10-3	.	AISKRTLEGVNEQY
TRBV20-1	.	SARGTSSYNEQF
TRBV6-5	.	ASSYSRGLGYT